Shown below are 20 T cell receptor beta chains from a single sample sequenced in a study of blood T cell repertoires in COVID-19. TCRdb keeps only in-frame clones here, not all; method: immunoSEQ multiplex PCR. The data show 50,000 to 65,000 clones, roughly 85% seen once. Sequenced input: peripheral blood. The receptor set was obtained from a human donor in a cohort sampled during active COVID-19.

The chain carries TRBV3-1 (or the pseudogene TRBV3-2) and TRBJ2-7, with unresolved D. The CDR3 is 12 residues long. The V gene's germline CDR1 is LGHDT and CDR2 YNNKEL (reference sequence). V lost 2 bases, J lost 3 bases, and 5 bases lay in between. CDR3 residues: CASSQTGYEQYF. The CDR3 DNA is TGTGCCAGCAGCCAAACCGGCTACGAGCAGTACTTC.

CDR3: CASRLQGGTEAFF. The CDR3 nucleotides are TGTGCCAGCAGACTACAGGGCGGGACTGAAGCTTTCTTT. The chain joins TRBV25-1 to TRBJ1-1; a weak D match, TRBD1 (6 bases). Germline values: CDR1 MGHDK, CDR2 SYGVNS. The CDR3 has 13 residues. V was trimmed by 6 bases and J by 5 bases, leaving 13 bases between them.

V usage is TRBV2 and J usage is TRBJ2-2; a weak D match, TRBD1 (6 bases). The CDR3 consists of 15 residues. CDR1 and CDR2 (germline): SNHLY, FYNNEI. Trimming left V 0 bases short and J 3 bases short, with 8 bases between. The CDR3 DNA follows: TGTGCCAGCAGTGAAGCGGGGGCCTACACCGGGGAGCTGTTTTTT. The encoded protein is CASSEAGAYTGELFF.

This clone was picked up one time. This rearrangement joins TRBV10-3 to TRBJ1-2; D gene uncertain. This CDR3 has 12 residues. The germline CDR1 and CDR2 sequences are ENHRY and SYGVKD. V lost 2 bases to trimming and J lost 5 bases, with 6 bases between them. CDR3 residues: CAISEMAYGYTF. CDR3 in DNA: TGTGCCATCAGTGAGATGGCTTATGGCTACACCTTC.

Turning to this clone: Its ends do not fully match the called genes, so a read error is possible. The V call is TRBV5-4, the J call TRBJ2-7; tentatively, D is TRBD2 (5 bases). This CDR3 spans 12 amino acids. Germline V gene sequence: CDR1 SGHNT, CDR2 YYREEE (reference sequence). CDR3 sequence: CASSLAGVRVNF. The CDR3 DNA reads as TGTGCCAGCAGCTTGGCCGGGGTCCGAGTGAACTTC.

Relative to its sample, this clone is medium-sized. V usage is TRBV30 and J usage is TRBJ1-2, with D perhaps matching TRBD1 (5 bases). The CDR3 has 14 residues. The ends were cut back, 0 bases at V and 2 bases at J, with 10 bases in the middle. Looked up from germline, CDR1 is GTSNPN and CDR2 is SVGIG (reference sequence). CDR3 coding DNA: TGTGCCTGGAGTGTATCCAGGACAAACTATGGCTACACCTTC. Its protein product is CAWSVSRTNYGYTF.

J is TRBJ1-4 and V is TRBV28; the D gene is possibly TRBD1 (5 bases). CDR3 length: 15 residues. Deletions cut 5 bases from V and 8 bases from J, with 18 bases between. The V gene's germline CDR1 is MDHEN and CDR2 SYDVKM. The CDR3 bases are TGTGCCAGCAGTCCGGTCTTCAGGGTTCGGGAAAAACTGTTTTTT. Translating it yields CASSPVFRVREKLFF.

The V gene is TRBV4-1, the J gene TRBJ2-1; D might be TRBD1 (6 bases). This CDR3 is 15 amino acids long. Trimming left V 4 bases short and J 0 bases short, with 10 bases between. From germline, CDR1 is MGHRA and CDR2 YSYEKL. The CDR3 is CASSRQVNSYNEQFF. As DNA, the CDR3 is TGCGCCAGCAGCCGACAGGTGAACTCCTACAATGAGCAGTTCTTC.

The chain carries TRBV9 and TRBJ1-2, with D uncertain. The V and J ends lost 0 bases and 2 bases respectively, with 8 bases between them. CDR1 and CDR2 (germline): SGDLS, YYNGEE. CDR3 length: 14 amino acids. The CDR3 loop is CASSVDGNNYGYTF. The DNA for the CDR3 is TGTGCCAGCAGCGTAGACGGGAACAACTATGGCTACACCTTC.

V is TRBV12-5 and J is TRBJ2-1; the match to TRBD2 covers 13 bases. V lost 5 bases and J lost 4; bases outside the gene matches: 2. Per the germline V gene, CDR1 is LGHNT and CDR2 is FRNRAP. The CDR3 has 15 residues. The CDR3 sequence: CASGLGLAGYNEQFF. The CDR3 region has the DNA TGTGCTAGTGGTCTGGGACTAGCGGGGTACAATGAGCAGTTCTTC.

This chain uses TRBV6-5 with TRBJ1-1, with a possible D match to TRBD1 (5 bases). Looked up from germline, CDR1 is MNHEY and CDR2 is SVGAGI. V was trimmed by 8 bases and J by 5 bases, leaving 15 bases between them. The CDR3 length is 13 residues. CDR3 protein: CASGSPRGTEAFF. CDR3 sequence (DNA): TGTGCCAGCGGATCCCCCCGGGGGACTGAAGCTTTCTTT.

The chain combines TRBV6-1 with TRBJ1-2, with TRBD1 matching over 10 bases. Germline V gene lookup returns CDR1 MNHNS and CDR2 SASEGT. V was clipped by 3 bases and J by 5 bases; unmatched bases: 6. The CDR3 consists of 15 residues. The CDR3 region has the DNA TGTGCCAGCAGTGATTCGGGACAGGGGATATATGGCTACACCTTC. Amino acids: CASSDSGQGIYGYTF.

Regarding this clone: At one end, the junction sequence differs from germline, possibly due to a read error. The gene calls are TRBV29-1 and TRBJ1-1; 9 bases agree with TRBD1. The CDR3 covers 12 residues. Germline CDR1 reads SQVTM; CDR2 reads ANQGSEA. The CDR3: CRVGGDRAGAFF. In DNA, the CDR3 is TGCCGCGTCGGGGGGGACAGGGCGGGAGCTTTCTTT.

V usage is TRBV9 and J usage is TRBJ2-2, with D unclear. The length of the CDR3 is 13 residues. Between the trimmed V and J ends, which lost 4 bases and 4 bases, there was a span of 8 bases. Germline lookup yields CDR1 SGDLS and CDR2 YYNGEE. CDR3 bases: TGTGCCAGCAGCTCCCAATCCACCGGGGAGCTGTTTTTT. Encoded protein: CASSSQSTGELFF.

The chain employs TRBV30 and TRBJ2-7; D uncertain. V lost 6 bases, J lost 5 bases, and 20 bases lay in between. The CDR3 contains 14 residues. Germline V gene lookup returns CDR1 GTSNPN and CDR2 SVGIG (reference sequence). The CDR3 bases are TGTGCCTGTCTTCCACGAGGCTTTAACCACGAGCAGTACTTC. As protein: CACLPRGFNHEQYF.

This clone has only one observation. The chain recombines TRBV12-5 with TRBJ2-3; 8 bases agree with TRBD1. Germline CDR1 LGHNT, CDR2 FRNRAP. J was trimmed by 6 bases and V by 1 base; bases with no gene match: 9. This CDR3 is built from 16 residues. CDR3 nucleotides: TGTGCTAGTGGTTTGGGCCTGACAGGGGTGACCGATACGCAGTATTTT. Its protein product is CASGLGLTGVTDTQYF.

The CDR3 sequence: CASSRDRGPRGYTF. The CDR3, as DNA: TGTGCCAGCAGCCGGGACAGGGGGCCACGGGGCTACACCTTC. The chain employs TRBV28 and TRBJ1-2, with 12 nucleotides matching TRBD1. J was trimmed by 8 bases and V by 6 bases; bases with no gene match: 7. The CDR3 runs to 14 residues. Germline V gives CDR1 MDHEN, CDR2 SYDVKM.

Concerning this clone: Within the sample, other DNA sequences also encode this same CDR3. The chain couples TRBV12-3 or TRBV12-4 to TRBJ1-2, with 8 bases identical to TRBD1. The CDR3 totals 13 residues. Trimming removed 5 bases from V and 8 bases from J; junction bases left unmatched: 7. The CDR3 protein is CASSPTGVVGYTF. The CDR3 DNA reads as TGTGCCAGCAGTCCGACAGGGGTCGTAGGCTACACCTTC.

J is TRBJ1-2 and V is TRBV15; unclear D gene. Germline lookup yields CDR1 LNHNV and CDR2 YYDKDF (reference sequence). The CDR3 length is 12 residues. V lost 1 base, J lost 6 bases, and 6 bases lay in between. CDR3 loop: CATSRVADGYTF. The CDR3 DNA reads as TGTGCCACCAGCAGAGTAGCCGATGGCTACACCTTC.

The V gene is TRBV27, the J gene TRBJ1-1; a weak D match, TRBD1 (5 bases). Trimming shortened V by 5 bases and J by 0 bases, and 16 bases separated the two germline ends. This CDR3 is built from 16 residues. CDR1 and CDR2 (germline): MNHEY, SMNVEV (reference sequence). The CDR3 reads CASSPYGRRVNTEAFF. The DNA for the CDR3 is TGTGCCAGCAGTCCCTACGGGCGCAGGGTGAACACTGAAGCTTTCTTT.